The rows below give T cell receptor beta chains drawn from one sample of a study of response to subunit inactivated influenza vaccine. MiXCR, applied by TCRdb to the RT-PCR reads, yields one record per CDR3 protein. The sample holds under 200,000 distinct CDR3 sequences, around a tenth seen once. The source was CD8+ T cells sorted from PBMCs, collected about 24 months after vaccination. These TCRs come from a man aged 50-75 years who received an inactivated influenza vaccine. Both conserved end residues are part of each CDR3. A D gene is named only where the DNA matches it firmly. The listing skips clone size in some rows; elsewhere it reads once, few, many or a size class.

TGTGCCACCAGCAGGATCGGGACAGGGGCCACAGATACGCAGTATTTT CATSRIGTGATDTQYF TRBJ2-3 TRBD1 many TRBV15
TGTGCCAGCAGTAAATACGAACTTCATGGCTACACCTTC CASSKYELHGYTF TRBJ1-2 - - TRBV12-3/TRBV12-4
TGCAGTGCTAGCCGCGGCACTGAAGCTTTCTTT CSASRGTEAFF TRBJ1-1 - - TRBV20-1
TGTGCCAGCAGCTTAGTTAGGGGTGAAGCTTTCTTT CASSLVRGEAFF TRBJ1-1 - many TRBV7-9
TGCGCCAGCAGCTACCGACAGGCCTCGCCTGCAGATACGCAGTATTTT CASSYRQASPADTQYF TRBJ2-3 - - TRBV4-3
TGTGCCAGCAGTCCCGACAGGGGGCTTCTATCCTACGAGCAGTACTTC CASSPDRGLLSYEQYF TRBJ2-7 TRBD1 - TRBV27
TGTGCCAGCAGCTTAGTCGTAGCGGGAGATGGGAACACCGGGGAGCTGTTTTTT CASSLVVAGDGNTGELFF TRBJ2-2 TRBD2 few TRBV11-2
TGTGCCAGCAGCCTGGGACTAGCGGGAGTGGGCAATGAGCAGTTCTTC CASSLGLAGVGNEQFF TRBJ2-1 TRBD2 - TRBV27
TGTGCCAGCTCACCTAAGATGGATCACTATGGCTACACCTTC CASSPKMDHYGYTF TRBJ1-2 - few TRBV18
TGTGCCAGCAGTGGACTAGCGGACCTCCAAGAGACCCAGTACTTC CASSGLADLQETQYF TRBJ2-5 TRBD2 many TRBV12-3/TRBV12-4
TGTGCCAGCTCGGGTTGGGGAGAACAGACCCAGTACTTC CASSGWGEQTQYF TRBJ2-5 - few TRBV3-1
TGTGCCAGCAGCTTAGGGGGGCTGAAGTCCCCTGGCTACACCTTC CASSLGGLKSPGYTF TRBJ1-2 - - TRBV7-9
TGTGCCAGCAGCCTGGGACAGGGGGCGCCTGGCTACACCTTC CASSLGQGAPGYTF TRBJ1-2 TRBD1 - TRBV7-9
TGTGCCACCCACTTTTCTAGCGGGAAAGGGGGTGAAAACATTCAGTACTTC CATHFSSGKGGENIQYF TRBJ2-4 TRBD2 - TRBV24-1
TGTGCCAGCAGTCCGGGACCGGGACTCTACAATGAGCAGTTCTTC CASSPGPGLYNEQFF TRBJ2-1 - - TRBV6-1
TGTGCCAGCAGCTTAGATAAAACAGGGGCTGGAAACACCATATATTTT CASSLDKTGAGNTIYF TRBJ1-3 TRBD1 - TRBV11-2
TGCAGCTCATCGACGGGCGGGTCCTACAATGAGCAGTTCTTC CSSSTGGSYNEQFF TRBJ2-1 - many TRBV29-1
TGTGCCGTCCGGGGCGGGAGCAGCTACAATGAGCAGTTCTTC CAVRGGSSYNEQFF TRBJ2-1 TRBD2 few TRBV15
TGTGCCAGCAGCCCTACGGGGCCCCATGAGCAGTTCTTC CASSPTGPHEQFF TRBJ2-1 - - TRBV7-9
TGTGCCAGCAGCCTAACAGGGCCAATCTATGGCTACACCTTC CASSLTGPIYGYTF TRBJ1-2 - few TRBV4-2
TGTGCCAGCAGTCTAGGGGACTCCGAGGATTCACCCCTCCACTTT CASSLGDSEDSPLHF TRBJ1-6 - many TRBV12-3/TRBV12-4
TGTGCCAGCAGTGCGATGGTGTTTGGGGAAGCGGGAGGTAGAGATACGCAGTATTTT CASSAMVFGEAGGRDTQYF TRBJ2-3 TRBD2 - TRBV28
TGTGCCAGCAGCTTAGAATTTAACACTGAAGCTTTCTTT CASSLEFNTEAFF TRBJ1-1 - few TRBV7-6
TGTGCCACCCAGGGCCTCCATCCAAAGTACTACAATGAGCAGTTCTTC CATQGLHPKYYNEQFF TRBJ2-1 - few TRBV11-2
TGTGCCAGCAGCTCCCGCGCTTCGACTTATCCCGAGCAGTACTTC CASSSRASTYPEQYF TRBJ2-7 - few TRBV5-5
TGTGCCACCAGCAGAGATCTCGGGGACCTAGAGACCCAGTACTTC CATSRDLGDLETQYF TRBJ2-5 - - TRBV15
TGTGCCAGCAGCTTCACTAGCGGGAGGCTCACCGGGGAGCTGTTTTTT CASSFTSGRLTGELFF TRBJ2-2 TRBD2 - TRBV5-4
TGTGCCAGCAGTGCTGTGACCGGATTGGGAGAGACCCAGTACTTC CASSAVTGLGETQYF TRBJ2-5 - - TRBV2
TGTGCCAGCAGCCAAGAGGGGTCTAGTTCATACGAGCAGTACTTC CASSQEGSSSYEQYF TRBJ2-7 - many TRBV4-2
TGCGCCAGCAGCCAAGAAGGGTTAGGGCTAGCGGGTCGTCGAAACTACAATGAGCAGTTCTTC CASSQEGLGLAGRRNYNEQFF TRBJ2-1 TRBD2 many TRBV4-1
TGTGCCAGCAGTTTTTTTTACAGGACGAACACCGGGGAGCTGTTTTTT CASSFFYRTNTGELFF TRBJ2-2 - many TRBV12-3/TRBV12-4
TGTGCCAGTACTACTCGGGGCGGATTAACAGATACGCAGTATTTT CASTTRGGLTDTQYF TRBJ2-3 - - TRBV19
TGTGCCAGCAGAACCGGGACAGGGGTGTACGAGCAGTACTTC CASRTGTGVYEQYF TRBJ2-7 TRBD1 few TRBV6-1
TGTGCCAGCAGCTTAGGCGGGCTTCCGCAGTATTTT CASSLGGLPQYF TRBJ2-3 - - TRBV7-9
TGTGCCAGCAGTTTTAGCGGGGCTCAAGAGACCCAGTACTTC CASSFSGAQETQYF TRBJ2-5 TRBD2 few TRBV28